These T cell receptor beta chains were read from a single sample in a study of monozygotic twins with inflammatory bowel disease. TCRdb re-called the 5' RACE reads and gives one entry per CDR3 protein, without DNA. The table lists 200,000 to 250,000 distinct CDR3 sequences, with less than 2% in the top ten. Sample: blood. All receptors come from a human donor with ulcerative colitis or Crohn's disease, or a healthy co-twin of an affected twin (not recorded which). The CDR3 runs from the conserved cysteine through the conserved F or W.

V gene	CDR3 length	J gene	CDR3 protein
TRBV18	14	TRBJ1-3	CASSPGFSGNTIYF
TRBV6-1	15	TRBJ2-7	CASSPRRGQGYEQYF
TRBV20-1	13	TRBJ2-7	CSASSGTATEQYF
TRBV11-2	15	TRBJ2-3	CASSLLWAHTDTQYF
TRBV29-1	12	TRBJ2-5	CSVTAAEETQYF
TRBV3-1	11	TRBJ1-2	CASSALSGYTF
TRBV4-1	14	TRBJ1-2	CASSQRIDSYGYTF
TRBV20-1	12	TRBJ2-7	CSARDLGYEQYF
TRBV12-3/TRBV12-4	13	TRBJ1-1	CASSLSLGQGDFF
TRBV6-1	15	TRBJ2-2	CASSDNWGHTGELFF
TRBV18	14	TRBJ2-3	CASSRGQPTDTQYF
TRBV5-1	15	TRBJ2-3	CASSHGTPGTDTQYF
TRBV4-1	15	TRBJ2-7	CASSQDRQSSYEQYF
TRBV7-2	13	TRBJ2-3	CASNTIPRDTQYF
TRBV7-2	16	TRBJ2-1	CASSLRQMSSYNEQFF
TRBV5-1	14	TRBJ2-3	CASSSDKYTDTQYF
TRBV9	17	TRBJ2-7	CASSASPHVSAAYEQYF
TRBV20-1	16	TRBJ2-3	CSAAPGLAGPFGTQYF
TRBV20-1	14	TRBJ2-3	CSARDGGGTDTQYF
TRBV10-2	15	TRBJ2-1	CASSEWQGGMDEQFF
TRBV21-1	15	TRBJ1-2	CASSTLTDRGYGYTF
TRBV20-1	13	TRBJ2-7	CSANRETSYEQYF
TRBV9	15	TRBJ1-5	CASSPGQGSNQPQHF
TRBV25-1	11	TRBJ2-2	CASRRVGELFF
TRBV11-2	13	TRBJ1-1	CASTDDRPTEAFF